This TCR beta chain was identified during a study of response to subunit inactivated influenza vaccine. Whole-study findings and limits: After each seasonal influenza vaccination, few new T cells are recruited, the authors suggested.

For this clonotype: Its antigen is currently unknown.

Each CDR3 protein is one row after TCRdb ran MiXCR on the RT-PCR reads. The sample shows about 620,000 distinct CDR3 sequences, about 12% of them seen only once. Material: PBMCs from blood, obtained on the day of vaccination. This receptor was taken from a man between 45 and 60 years old who received an inactivated influenza vaccine.

DNA of the CDR3: TGCAGCGCTGGGACAGGCGCAAAAGAGACCCAGTACTTC. It encodes CSAGTGAKETQYF. The chain carries TRBV29-1 and TRBJ2-5; 8 nucleotides agree with TRBD1. The CDR3 consists of 13 residues. The germline V gene encodes CDR1 SQVTM and CDR2 ANQGSEA. V was clipped by 7 bases and J by 3 bases; unmatched bases: 7.